This entry features one T cell receptor beta chain sequence. The clone's antigen remains unknown. Within one base of it there is no much larger clone, and no base qualities were kept. The trial excluded patients who had a history of autoimmune disease or who were on systemic immunosuppression. Peripheral blood for TCR sequencing was collected from all dose cohorts at baseline, on cycle 4 day 1, and on cycle 7 day 1. The samples were drawn from a first-in-human, open-label, multicenter phase I dose-escalation trial of ivuxolimab. Adults with locally advanced or metastatic melanoma, renal cell carcinoma, hepatocellular carcinoma or head and neck squamous cell carcinoma were enrolled in the trial. Before TCR sequencing, CD4+ and CD8+ T cells were separately sorted from peripheral blood. To sequence the TCRbeta CDR3 region, genomic DNA was isolated from the sorted cells. The immunoSEQ Assay was used for sequencing of TCRbeta CDR3 regions. TCRdb retrieved this table from immuneACCESS and kept in-frame rearrangements only. Not all clones are present; in checked studies, unresolved V genes account for under half, and no reason is known for the remainder. The table for this sample lists fewer than 90,000 clones; around nine tenths of them were counted only once. Just over 2.5% of the sample belongs to the ten largest clones.

CDR1 and CDR2, per the germline V gene, are MGHRA and YSYEKL. V is shortened by 0 bases, J by 6 bases, and the region joining them spans 14 bases. Its CDR3 holds 15 amino acids, cysteine through phenylalanine. Just the 45-base CDR3 DNA is kept, in frame starting at base 1. This record belongs to a study of OX40 agonist ivuxolimab in advanced cancers. A note on the overall study: Ivuxolimab was an agonistic, fully human IgG2 monoclonal antibody directed against OX40 (CD134), a costimulatory receptor. Intravenous ivuxolimab was administered to patients every 2 weeks at six dose levels: 0.01, 0.1, 0.3, 1.5, 3 and 10 mg/kg. Among the approximately 50 dose-escalation patients, about 20 had hepatocellular carcinoma, 15 melanoma, 9 renal cell carcinoma and 9 head and neck cancer. In the dose-escalation cohort, around four fifths of patients were male, and the mean age was approximately 60 years with a range of about 23 to 79. Patients were allowed to have had prior anti-PD-1, anti-PD-L1 or anti-CTLA-4 therapy, and around 40% of the dose-escalation patients had previously received checkpoint inhibitors. Partial responses were achieved by three dose-escalation patients, of whom one had hepatocellular carcinoma and two had cutaneous melanoma. The point of sequencing TCRbeta in the periphery was to test whether ivuxolimab changed TCR sequence diversity and drove clonal T-cell expansion. The monotherapy dose-escalation portion (N of about 47 patients) of the phase I ivuxolimab trial is reported in the paper. The full study reports these points: Low levels of normalized T-cell clonal expansion were also seen in some patients who did not respond. Antigen specificity was not determined for the clonally expanded peripheral T cells. At doses of 0.1 to 3.0 mg/kg, clonal expansion of both CD4+ and CD8+ T cells in blood was seen between baseline and week 6. Partial responders in the 0.1-3.0 mg/kg groups had among the lowest normalized peripheral clonal expansion, especially among CD8+ T cells. After ivuxolimab, expanded clones were on average more numerous among CD8+ T cells than among CD4+ T cells.

The chain employs TRBV4-1 and TRBJ2-5, with the D gene too uncertain to name. The source material was CD4+ or CD8+ T cells sorted from blood, sampled in a trial of the OX40 agonist ivuxolimab. This TCR was sampled from an adult with an advanced solid tumor such as melanoma, head and neck, liver or kidney cancer. The CDR3 here reads CASSQEEAFRKTQYF. The DNA is TGCGCCAGCAGCCAAGAGGAAGCCTTCCGGAAGACCCAGTACTTC.